One T cell receptor (beta chain) is described in this entry. CDR1 is SGDLS, CDR2 YYNGEE, per germline. After removal of 3 bases from V and 6 bases from J, the junction contained 5 bases not matched to a gene. The CDR3 runs to 14 residues. This sample was included in a study of blood T cell repertoires in COVID-19. As for the study in general: In each case, the material was cDNA or gDNA derived from T cells, B-cell-depleted T cells, or PBMCs.

In the authors' methods: Using reference gene primer amplification, nucleated cell counts were estimated. Profiled with immunoSEQ multiplex PCR; TCRdb holds only in-frame clones, not every one. The DNA gave D and trimming, while V, J and clone size come from that table. The table shows around 620,000 clones, with around 90% occurring only once. The gene calls are TRBV9 and TRBJ2-7; 11 bases are a match to TRBD1. Sequenced sample: peripheral blood. The TCR was taken from a woman in her late teens or twenties with acute or convalescent COVID-19. The CDR3 loop reads CASSGGTGGSEQYF. The CDR3 DNA follows: TGTGCCAGCAGCGGGGGGACAGGGGGATCCGAGCAGTACTTC.